What follows are 21 T cell receptor beta chains derived from one specimen sequenced in a study of T cell repertoires in aging, cancer and after chemotherapy. Amplification of TCR beta used genomic DNA extracted from peripheral blood. Rearranged V-D-J TRB sequences were amplified with a mixed TRB-A/B primer pool. One entry per CDR3 protein results from TCRdb running MiXCR on the multiplex PCR reads. The sample yields about 4,300 distinct CDR3 sequences, 35% to 45% seen once. Source material: blood. These receptors were taken from a human donor with a blood cancer.

As regards this clonotype: One base away lies a much larger clone, so this may be a sequencing read error. V usage is TRBV13 and J usage is TRBJ2-5; the D gene is possibly TRBD2 (6 bases). CDR1 is PRHDT and CDR2 is FYEKMQ in the germline V gene (reference sequence). The CDR3 extends over 15 amino acids. Trimming cost V 5 bases and J 2 bases, with 15 bases left between them. The chain's CDR3 is CASSRGSREQETQYF. In DNA, the CDR3 is TGTGCCAGCAGCCGGGGGAGCAGGGAACAAGAGACCCAGTACTTC.

Judged by abundance, this clonotype is large. V gene TRBV29-1 combines with J gene TRBJ1-3; the match to TRBD1 covers 9 bases. The CDR3 totals 13 residues. Trimming removed 5 bases from V and 6 bases from J; junction bases left unmatched: 5. Germline CDR1 and CDR2: SQVTM and ANQGSEA. This chain's CDR3 is CSVRDRAVNTIYF. Here the CDR3 DNA reads TGCAGCGTTAGGGACAGGGCGGTAAACACCATATATTTT.

The chain employs TRBV6-2 or TRBV6-3 and TRBJ2-1; 12 bases map to TRBD2. Germline V gives CDR1 MNHEY, CDR2 SVGEGT. The CDR3 has 15 amino acids. The J segment lost 8 bases and the V segment lost 7 bases, leaving 9 bases of the junction unmatched. As DNA, the CDR3 is TGTGCCAGCATCCCCGGGACTAGCGGGCCCGATGAGCAGTTCTTC. Encoded protein: CASIPGTSGPDEQFF.

This clonotype rates as medium-sized. The chain combines TRBV27 with TRBJ2-3, with D possibly being TRBD2 (6 bases). CDR1 and CDR2 from the germline V gene are MNHEY and SMNVEV (reference sequence). Trimming stripped 2 bases from V and 6 bases from J, with 9 bases between. This CDR3 contains 13 residues. The DNA of the CDR3 is TGTGCCAGCAGTTTAAGGAGGGGTGATACGCAGTATTTT. Protein product: CASSLRRGDTQYF.

This clonotype is medium-sized within its sample. The chain combines TRBV29-1 with TRBJ1-2, with TRBD1 matching 7 bases. V dropped 4 bases and J dropped 8; count of bases not matched to a gene: 4. This CDR3 spans 11 amino acids. CDR1 is SQVTM, CDR2 ANQGSEA, per germline. The CDR3 DNA sequence: TGCAGCGTTGGGGACAGCAACGGCTACACCTTC. Its translation: CSVGDSNGYTF.

This chain links TRBV11-2 with TRBJ2-3, with 7 bases identical to TRBD2. The CDR3 runs to 16 residues. Germline V CDR1 and CDR2: SGHAT, FQNNGV. J was trimmed by 2 bases and V by 5 bases; bases with no gene match: 10. DNA of the CDR3: TGTGCCAGCAGCCTGGGACCGCGGGGGTTCACAGATACGCAGTATTTT. As protein: CASSLGPRGFTDTQYF.

This chain links TRBV6-1 with TRBJ2-5; 9 bases are shared with TRBD1. The CDR3 is 16 residues long. Germline V gives CDR1 MNHNS, CDR2 SASEGT. V dropped 5 bases and J dropped 5; count of bases not matched to a gene: 12. The chain's CDR3 is CASSNPGQGLTETQYF. The CDR3 coding sequence is TGTGCCAGCAGTAATCCGGGACAGGGATTGACGGAGACCCAGTACTTC.

This clonotype showed up just a few times. The chain is built from TRBV6-5 and TRBJ2-7; no clear D. Between the trimmed V and J ends, which lost 0 bases and 3 bases, there was a span of 12 bases. There are 15 residues in the CDR3. From germline, CDR1 is MNHEY and CDR2 SVGAGI. The CDR3 nucleotides are TGTGCCAGCAGTTACTCGGAGCAGGACGGCTACGAGCAGTACTTC. This translates into CASSYSEQDGYEQYF.

The chain employs TRBV18 and TRBJ2-5; D possibly corresponds to TRBD2 (5 bases). Germline V CDR1 and CDR2: KGHSH, LQKENI. V was clipped by 1 base and J by 3 bases, with 12 bases between them. CDR3 length: 15 amino acids. The CDR3, as DNA: TGTGCCAGCTCACCACTTCCGGGAATTGAAGAGACCCAGTACTTC. Translation gives CASSPLPGIEETQYF.

The chain employs TRBV6-1 and TRBJ2-1; either TRBD1 or TRBD2 may supply D (5 bases each). The CDR3 is 17 amino acids. Per the germline V gene, CDR1 is MNHNS and CDR2 is SASEGT. Trimming stripped 3 bases from V and 8 bases from J, with 23 bases between. The CDR3 loop reads CASSDTGTPLRMHEQFF. The CDR3 DNA sequence: TGTGCCAGCAGTGACACCGGGACCCCCTTACGAATGCATGAGCAGTTCTTC.

The gene calls are TRBV19 and TRBJ2-3; 8 positions agree with TRBD2. The CDR3 has 16 residues. CDR1 is LNHDA and CDR2 is SQIVND in the germline V gene (reference sequence). Germline trimming cut 3 bases from V and 0 bases from J; bases unmatched to any gene: 5. The CDR3 sequence is CASSIGLAGSTDTQYF. The DNA for the CDR3 is TGTGCCAGTAGTATTGGGCTAGCGGGTAGCACAGATACGCAGTATTTT. The whole variable domain, remainder taken from reference TRBV19 and TRBJ2-3, is DGGITQSPKYLFRKEGQNVTLSCEQNLNHDAMYWYRQDPGQGLRLIYYSQIVNDFQKGDIAEGYSVSREKKESFPLTVTSAQKNPTAFYLCASSIGLAGSTDTQYFGPGTRLTVL.

The rearrangement uses TRBV27 and TRBJ1-6; TRBD1 matches 8 bases. V shed 8 bases and J 10 bases; nucleotides not matched to a gene: 7. The CDR3 is 13 residues long. Germline values: CDR1 MNHEY, CDR2 SMNVEV (reference sequence). CDR3 protein: CASRDRGDSPLHF. CDR3 nucleotide sequence: TGTGCCAGCCGTGACAGGGGAGACTCACCCCTCCACTTT.

The chain recombines TRBV10-3 with TRBJ2-7; D is unclear. Germline lookup yields CDR1 ENHRY and CDR2 SYGVKD. This CDR3 region has 11 residues. V lost 2 bases to trimming and J lost 4 bases, with 3 bases between them. CDR3 region: CAISERYEQYF. DNA of the CDR3: TGTGCCATCAGTGAGAGGTACGAGCAGTACTTC.

Concerning this clonotype: It may be a read error: a sequence one base away is much more abundant. The rearrangement joins TRBV18 to TRBJ2-1; TRBD2 matches 10 bases. Germline lookup yields CDR1 KGHSH and CDR2 LQKENI. Trimming cost V 3 bases and J 0 bases; bases outside gene matches: 8. This CDR3 region has 18 residues. The CDR3 spells CASSPLTSGTSSYNEQFF. The CDR3, as DNA: TGTGCCAGCTCACCGTTAACTAGCGGGACTAGCTCCTACAATGAGCAGTTCTTC.

This rearrangement joins TRBV20-1 to TRBJ1-5, with unresolved D. Trimming pared 2 bases from V and 1 base from J, leaving 12 bases between. The CDR3 loop spans 15 amino acids. The germline CDR1 and CDR2 sequences are DFQATT and SNEGSKA (reference sequence). DNA for the CDR3: TGCAGTGCTAGAACAGTGGCGCGGAGCAATCAGCCCCAGCATTTT. Translating it yields CSARTVARSNQPQHF.

The sample holds a few counts of this clonotype. The chain joins TRBV5-6 to TRBJ2-5; 11 bases match TRBD2. V was pared by 4 bases and J by 1 base, with 6 bases of the junction left unmatched. The CDR3 is made up of 16 amino acids. Germline CDR1 is SGHDT and CDR2 is YYEEEE. CDR3 region: CASSMGLADPQETQYF. CDR3 sequence (DNA): TGTGCCAGCAGCATGGGACTAGCGGATCCCCAAGAGACCCAGTACTTC.

This clonotype is categorized as medium-sized. The chain links TRBV18 to TRBJ2-1; possibly TRBD2 for D (5 bases). This CDR3 spans 13 amino acids. V was clipped by 10 bases and J by 9 bases, with 19 bases between them. The V gene's germline CDR1 is KGHSH and CDR2 LQKENI. CDR3: CAMGSQPRGEQFF. CDR3 nucleotides: TGTGCCATGGGCTCCCAGCCTCGGGGTGAGCAGTTCTTC.

This clonotype ranks as medium-sized (0.01 to 0.1%). The CDR3 here is CASSPLLGNSPLHF. For the CDR3, the DNA is TGTGCCAGTAGCCCCCTTCTTGGTAATTCACCCCTCCACTTT. This chain links TRBV19 with TRBJ1-6; D is uncertain. Trimming stripped 6 bases from V and 6 bases from J, with 12 bases between. The CDR3 has 14 amino acids. In germline, CDR1 is LNHDA, CDR2 SQIVND (reference sequence).

This clonotype was detected a few times. V is TRBV19 and J is TRBJ2-4; D may be TRBD2 (6 bases). The CDR3 extends over 16 amino acids. Germline V lookup: CDR1 LNHDA, CDR2 SQIVND (reference sequence). V lost 5 bases and J 6 bases, leaving 20 bases between the germline ends. The DNA for the CDR3 is TGTGCCAGTAGTGGTATGGGGGGACTTGACAGAAACATTCAGTACTTC. Amino acids: CASSGMGGLDRNIQYF.

This sequence joins TRBV6-1 and TRBJ2-7, with 8 bases aligning to TRBD1. The CDR3 runs to 17 residues. The V and J ends lost 1 base and 2 bases, in that order; junction bases with no gene match: 10. Germline assignment: CDR1 MNHNS and CDR2 SASEGT. CDR3 protein: CASSEVVTGVIPYEQYF. CDR3 bases: TGTGCCAGCAGTGAAGTAGTGACAGGGGTTATCCCCTACGAGCAGTACTTC.

This clonotype has only a few counts. V gene TRBV6-5 combines with J gene TRBJ2-7; TRBD1 is a possible D gene (5 bases). The length of the CDR3 is 16 residues. V lost 5 bases and J lost 0, with 17 bases in between. The germline gives CDR1 MNHEY, CDR2 SVGAGI. CDR3 sequence reads: CASSEETGSSSYEQYF. Written as DNA, the CDR3 is TGTGCCAGCAGTGAAGAAACAGGTTCTAGCTCCTACGAGCAGTACTTC.